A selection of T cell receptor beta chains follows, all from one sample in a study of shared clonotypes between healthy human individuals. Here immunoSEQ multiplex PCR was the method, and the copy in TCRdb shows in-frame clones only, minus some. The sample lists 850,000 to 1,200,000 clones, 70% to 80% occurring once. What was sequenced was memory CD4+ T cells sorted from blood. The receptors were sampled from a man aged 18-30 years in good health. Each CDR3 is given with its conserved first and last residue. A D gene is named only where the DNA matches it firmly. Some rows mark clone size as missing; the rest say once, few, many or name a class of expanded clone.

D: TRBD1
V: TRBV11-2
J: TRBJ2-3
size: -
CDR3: CASSLDTGGHNTQYF
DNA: TGTGCCAGCAGCTTAGATACAGGGGGCCATAATACGCAGTATTTT

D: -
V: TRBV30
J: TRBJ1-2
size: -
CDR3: CAWEGGGYGYTF
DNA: TGTGCCTGGGAAGGGGGTGGCTATGGCTACACCTTC

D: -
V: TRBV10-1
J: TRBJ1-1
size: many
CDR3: CASGTDSNTEAFF
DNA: TGCGCCAGCGGGACGGACAGCAACACTGAAGCTTTCTTT

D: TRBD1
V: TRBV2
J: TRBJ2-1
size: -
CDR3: CASSEQGAGNEQFF
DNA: TGTGCCAGCAGTGAACAGGGGGCTGGGAATGAGCAGTTCTTC

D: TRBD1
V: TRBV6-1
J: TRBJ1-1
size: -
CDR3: CASSDDRGTEAFF
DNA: TGTGCCAGCAGTGATGACAGGGGCACTGAAGCTTTCTTT

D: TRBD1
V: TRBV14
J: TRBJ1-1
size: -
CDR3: CASSQDLGQKGTEAFF
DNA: TGTGCCAGCAGCCAAGATTTGGGACAGAAAGGCACTGAAGCTTTCTTT

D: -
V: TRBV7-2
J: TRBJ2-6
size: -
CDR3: CASSLDAGGSGANVLTF
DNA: TGTGCCAGCAGCTTAGACGCTGGGGGCTCTGGGGCCAACGTCCTGACTTTC

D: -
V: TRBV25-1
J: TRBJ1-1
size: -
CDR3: CASSDHMNTEAFF
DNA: TGTGCCAGCAGTGATCACATGAACACTGAAGCTTTCTTT

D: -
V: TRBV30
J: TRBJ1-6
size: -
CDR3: CAWSVPGQGNSPLHF
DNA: TGTGCCTGGAGTGTTCCGGGCCAGGGGAATTCACCCCTCCACTTT

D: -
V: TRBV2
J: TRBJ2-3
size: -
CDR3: CASSPLTGLTDTQYF
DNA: TGTGCCAGCAGTCCTCTTACAGGGTTGACAGATACGCAGTATTTT

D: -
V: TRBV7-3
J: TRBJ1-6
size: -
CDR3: CASSLNRDSPLHF
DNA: TGTGCCAGCAGCTTAAATCGGGATTCACCCCTCCACTTT